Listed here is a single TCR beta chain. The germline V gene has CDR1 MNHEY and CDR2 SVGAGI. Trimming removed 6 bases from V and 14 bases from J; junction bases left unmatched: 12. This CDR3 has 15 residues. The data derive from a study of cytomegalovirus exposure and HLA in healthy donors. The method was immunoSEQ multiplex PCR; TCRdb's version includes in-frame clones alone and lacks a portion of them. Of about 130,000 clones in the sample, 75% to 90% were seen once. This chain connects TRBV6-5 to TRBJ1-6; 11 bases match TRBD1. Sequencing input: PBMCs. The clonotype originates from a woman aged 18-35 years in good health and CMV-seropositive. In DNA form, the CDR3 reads TGTGCCAGCAGGACCGGGACAGGGGGAGGATGGACCCTCCACTTT. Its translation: CASRTGTGGGWTLHF.